This TCR beta chain was sequenced for a study of blood T cell repertoires in COVID-19. Study-wide context: Sites across the United States, Italy and Spain contributed samples from acute and convalescent COVID-19. Nucleic acid was either cDNA or gDNA, and it came from T cells, B-cell-depleted T cells, or PBMCs.

Study processing details: Amplification of reference gene primers provided the estimated nucleated cell counts. Assay used: immunoSEQ multiplex PCR; TCRdb lists only in-frame clones, some missing. The V and J calls and the clone size are those of that table, but D and trimming were determined from the DNA. Among 350,000 or so clones listed, about 86% were seen once. The receptor comes from a man younger than 45 with active or convalescent COVID-19. The sample taken for sequencing was peripheral blood.

The CDR3 nucleotides are TGTGCCAGCGAGGGACAGAGCAATCAGCCCCAGCATTTT. Protein: CASEGQSNQPQHF. The chain employs TRBV21-1 and TRBJ1-5; the D call TRBD1 from the table was never checked on the DNA. TRBV21-1 is flagged as a pseudogene. The CDR3 contains 13 residues.